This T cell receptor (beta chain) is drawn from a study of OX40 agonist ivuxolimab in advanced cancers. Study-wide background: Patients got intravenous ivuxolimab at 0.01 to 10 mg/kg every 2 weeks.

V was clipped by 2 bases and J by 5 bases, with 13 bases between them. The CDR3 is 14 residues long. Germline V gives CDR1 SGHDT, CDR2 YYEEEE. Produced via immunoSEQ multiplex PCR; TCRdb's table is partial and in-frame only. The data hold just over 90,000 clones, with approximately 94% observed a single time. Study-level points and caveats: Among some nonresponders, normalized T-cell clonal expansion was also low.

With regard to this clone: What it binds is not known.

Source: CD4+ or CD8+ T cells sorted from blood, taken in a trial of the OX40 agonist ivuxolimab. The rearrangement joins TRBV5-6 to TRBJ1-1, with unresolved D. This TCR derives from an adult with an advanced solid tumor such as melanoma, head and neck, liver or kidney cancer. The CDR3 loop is CASSFGGSVTEAFF. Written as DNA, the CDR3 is TGTGCCAGCAGCTTTGGAGGTTCGGTTACTGAAGCTTTCTTT.